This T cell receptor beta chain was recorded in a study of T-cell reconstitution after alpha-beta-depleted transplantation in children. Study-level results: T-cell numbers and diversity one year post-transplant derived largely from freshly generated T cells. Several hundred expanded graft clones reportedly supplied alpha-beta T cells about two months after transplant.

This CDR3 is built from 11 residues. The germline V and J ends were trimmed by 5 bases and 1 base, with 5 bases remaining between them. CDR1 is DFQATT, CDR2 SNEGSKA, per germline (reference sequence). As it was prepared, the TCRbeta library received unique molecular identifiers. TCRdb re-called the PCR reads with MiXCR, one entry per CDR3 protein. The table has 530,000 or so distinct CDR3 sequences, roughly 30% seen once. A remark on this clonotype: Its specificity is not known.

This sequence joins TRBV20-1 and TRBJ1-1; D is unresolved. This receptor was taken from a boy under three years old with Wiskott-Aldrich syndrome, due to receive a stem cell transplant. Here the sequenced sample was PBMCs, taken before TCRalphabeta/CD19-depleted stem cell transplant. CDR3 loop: CSAAGNTEAFF. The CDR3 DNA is TGCAGTGCTGCAGGGAACACTGAAGCTTTCTTT.